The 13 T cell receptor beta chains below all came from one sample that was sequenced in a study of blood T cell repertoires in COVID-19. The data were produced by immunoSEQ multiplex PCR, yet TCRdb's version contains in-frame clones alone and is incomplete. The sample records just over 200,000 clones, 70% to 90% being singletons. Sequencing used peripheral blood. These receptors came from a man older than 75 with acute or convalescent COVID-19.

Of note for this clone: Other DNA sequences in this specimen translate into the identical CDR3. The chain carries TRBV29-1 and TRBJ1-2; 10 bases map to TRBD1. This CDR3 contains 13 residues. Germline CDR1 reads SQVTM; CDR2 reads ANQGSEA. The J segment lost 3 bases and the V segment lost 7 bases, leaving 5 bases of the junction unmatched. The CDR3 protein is CSAGDRGDYGYTF. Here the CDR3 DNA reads TGCAGCGCTGGGGACAGGGGCGACTATGGCTACACCTTC.

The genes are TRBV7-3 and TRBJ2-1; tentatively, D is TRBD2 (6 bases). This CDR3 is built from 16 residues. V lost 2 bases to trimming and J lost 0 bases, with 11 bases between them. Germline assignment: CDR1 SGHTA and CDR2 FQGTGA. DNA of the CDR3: TGTGCCAGCAGCTTACTGGCGGGGAGCTCCTACAATGAGCAGTTCTTC. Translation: CASSLLAGSSYNEQFF.

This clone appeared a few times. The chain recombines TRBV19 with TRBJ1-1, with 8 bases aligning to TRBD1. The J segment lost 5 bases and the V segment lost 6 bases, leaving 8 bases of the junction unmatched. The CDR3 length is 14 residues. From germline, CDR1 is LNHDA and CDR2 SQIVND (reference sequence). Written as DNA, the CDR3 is TGTGCCAGTAGCTTGACAGGGGCGCGGACTGAAGCTTTCTTT. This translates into CASSLTGARTEAFF.

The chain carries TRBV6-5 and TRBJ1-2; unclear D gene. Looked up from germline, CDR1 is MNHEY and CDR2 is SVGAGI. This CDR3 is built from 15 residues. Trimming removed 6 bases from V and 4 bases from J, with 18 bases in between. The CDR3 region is CASSAGEVNLYGYTF. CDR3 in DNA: TGTGCCAGCAGCGCGGGTGAAGTCAACCTCTATGGCTACACCTTC.

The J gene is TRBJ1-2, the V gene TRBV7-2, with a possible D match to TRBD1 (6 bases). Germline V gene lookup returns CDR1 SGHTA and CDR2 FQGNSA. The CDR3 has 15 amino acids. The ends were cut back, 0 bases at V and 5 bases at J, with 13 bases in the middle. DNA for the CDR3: TGTGCCAGCAGCTTAGCGCCGGGGGGCCGATATGGCTACACCTTC. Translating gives CASSLAPGGRYGYTF.

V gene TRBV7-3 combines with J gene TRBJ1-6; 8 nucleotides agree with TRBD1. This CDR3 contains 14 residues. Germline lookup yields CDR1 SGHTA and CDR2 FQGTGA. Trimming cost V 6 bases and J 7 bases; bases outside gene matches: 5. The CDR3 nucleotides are TGTGCCAGCAGTCGTGGACAGGGAAATTCACCCCTCCACTTT. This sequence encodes CASSRGQGNSPLHF.

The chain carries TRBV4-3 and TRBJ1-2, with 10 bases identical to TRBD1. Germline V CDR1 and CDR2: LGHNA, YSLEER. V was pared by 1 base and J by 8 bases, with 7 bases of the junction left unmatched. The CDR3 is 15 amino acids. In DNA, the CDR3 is TGCGCCAGCAGCCAAGGTTCGACAGGGGGCTGGGGCTACACCTTC. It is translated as CASSQGSTGGWGYTF.

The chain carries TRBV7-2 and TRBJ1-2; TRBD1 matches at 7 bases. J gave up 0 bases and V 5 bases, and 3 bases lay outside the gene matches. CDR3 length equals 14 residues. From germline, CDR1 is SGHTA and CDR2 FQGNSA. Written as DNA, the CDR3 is TGTGCCAGCAGCGGGGACAGTACTAACTATGGCTACACCTTC. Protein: CASSGDSTNYGYTF.

CDR3 in DNA: TGTGCTAGTGACTTAAGGGGTACAGATACGCAGTATTTT. This gives the protein CASDLRGTDTQYF. The V gene is TRBV12-5, the J gene TRBJ2-3; a possible D gene is TRBD1 (5 bases). Germline V lookup: CDR1 LGHNT, CDR2 FRNRAP. The CDR3 covers 13 residues. The V end was cut by 7 bases, the J end by 3 bases, with 11 bases between.

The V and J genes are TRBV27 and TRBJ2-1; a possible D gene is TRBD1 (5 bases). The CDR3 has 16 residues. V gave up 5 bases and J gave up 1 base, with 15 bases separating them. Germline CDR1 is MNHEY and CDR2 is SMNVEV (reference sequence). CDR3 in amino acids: CASSKLGLGSYNEQFF. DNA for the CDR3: TGTGCCAGCAGTAAGCTGGGGCTCGGTTCCTACAATGAGCAGTTCTTC.

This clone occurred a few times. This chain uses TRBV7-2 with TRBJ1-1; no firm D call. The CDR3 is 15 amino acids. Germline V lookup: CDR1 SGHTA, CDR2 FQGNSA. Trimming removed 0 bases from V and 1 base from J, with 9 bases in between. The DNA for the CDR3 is TGTGCCAGCAGCTTAGCCTCCTCGTCGAACACTGAAGCTTTCTTT. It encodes CASSLASSSNTEAFF.

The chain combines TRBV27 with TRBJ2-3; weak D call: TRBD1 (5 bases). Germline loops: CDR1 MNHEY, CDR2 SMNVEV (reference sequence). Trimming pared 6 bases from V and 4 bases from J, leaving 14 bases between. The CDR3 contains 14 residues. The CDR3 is CASRVTQGPDTQYF. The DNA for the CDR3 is TGTGCCAGCAGGGTGACGCAGGGCCCAGATACGCAGTATTTT.

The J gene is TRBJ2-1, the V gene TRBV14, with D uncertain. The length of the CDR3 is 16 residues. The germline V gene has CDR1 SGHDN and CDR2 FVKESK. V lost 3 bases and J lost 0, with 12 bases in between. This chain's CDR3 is CASSHRLISSYNEQFF. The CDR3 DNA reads TGTGCCAGCAGCCACAGACTCATAAGCTCCTACAATGAGCAGTTCTTC.